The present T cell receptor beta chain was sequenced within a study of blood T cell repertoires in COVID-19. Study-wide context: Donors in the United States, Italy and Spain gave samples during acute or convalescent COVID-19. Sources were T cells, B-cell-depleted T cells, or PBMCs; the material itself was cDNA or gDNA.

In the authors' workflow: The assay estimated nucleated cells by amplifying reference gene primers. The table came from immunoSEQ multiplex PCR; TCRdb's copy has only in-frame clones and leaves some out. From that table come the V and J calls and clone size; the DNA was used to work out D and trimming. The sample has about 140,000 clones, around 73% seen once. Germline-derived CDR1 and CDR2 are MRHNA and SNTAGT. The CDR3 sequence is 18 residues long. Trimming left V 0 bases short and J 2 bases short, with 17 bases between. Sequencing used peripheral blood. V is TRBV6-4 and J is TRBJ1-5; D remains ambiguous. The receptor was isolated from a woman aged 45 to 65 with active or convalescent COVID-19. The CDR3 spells CASSDSRVNRTGNQPQHF. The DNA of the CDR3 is TGTGCCAGCAGTGACTCTAGGGTGAATCGGACTGGCAATCAGCCCCAGCATTTT.